These T cell receptor beta chains were read from a single sample in a study of cytomegalovirus exposure and HLA in healthy donors. This table comes from immunoSEQ multiplex PCR, and its TCRdb copy is limited to in-frame clones, with some not included. The data contain fewer than 300,000 clones, about nine tenths of them seen just once; the ten biggest clones take up around 4.2%. Material for sequencing was PBMCs. Receptors were obtained from a man in his forties in good health and CMV-seropositive. The CDR3 runs from the conserved cysteine through the conserved F or W. The order of the fields is CDR3 protein, CDR3 DNA, D gene, V gene, J gene, clone size, CDR3 length. A D gene is named only where the DNA matches it firmly. A clone size is listed for some rows: how often the clone was seen (once, few, many), or a class if it is expanded.

CASSAFSGSTDTQYF,TGTGCCAGCAGTGCATTTAGCGGGAGTACCGATACGCAGTATTTT,TRBD2,TRBV25-1,TRBJ2-3,-,15
CASRQGAANEKLFF,TGCGCCAGCAGACAGGGGGCAGCTAATGAAAAACTGTTTTTT,TRBD1,TRBV5-1,TRBJ1-4,-,14
CASSWERDSDTQYF,TGTGCCAGCAGTTGGGAACGGGACTCAGATACGCAGTATTTT,-,TRBV6-6,TRBJ2-3,-,14
CASSFRGPGVGEKLFF,TGTGCCAGCAGTTTTCGGGGACCGGGAGTTGGTGAAAAACTGTTTTTT,-,TRBV28,TRBJ1-4,-,16
CASRGTGWEKLFF,TGTGCCAGCAGAGGGACAGGGTGGGAAAAACTGTTTTTT,TRBD1,TRBV28,TRBJ1-4,-,13
CASSLERAGGEFF,TGTGCCAGCAGCTTAGAAAGGGCGGGAGGGGAGTTCTTC,TRBD2,TRBV7-8,TRBJ2-1,once,13
CASSFMVAHEQYF,TGTGCCAGCAGTTTTATGGTGGCCCACGAGCAGTACTTC,-,TRBV28,TRBJ2-7,once,13
CASSSTPGLSTDTQYF,TGTGCCAGCAGTTCGACTCCCGGACTGAGCACAGATACGCAGTATTTT,-,TRBV28,TRBJ2-3,-,16
CASSAGGPREQFF,TGTGCCAGCAGCGCAGGAGGGCCGCGTGAGCAGTTCTTC,-,TRBV2,TRBJ2-1,-,13
CATPRLAENTGELFF,TGTGCCACCCCGCGGCTAGCGGAGAACACCGGGGAGCTGTTTTTT,TRBD2,TRBV7-9,TRBJ2-2,-,15
CASSQDLAGVDRGTEAFF,TGTGCCAGCAGCCAAGATTTGGCGGGGGTTGATCGTGGCACTGAAGCTTTCTTT,-,TRBV4-2,TRBJ1-1,-,18
CASSYEQGNEQYF,TGTGCCAGCAGCTATGAACAGGGGAACGAGCAGTACTTC,TRBD1,TRBV4-2,TRBJ2-7,-,13
CASSFGTSHTDTQYF,TGTGCCAGCAGCTTCGGGACTTCCCACACAGATACGCAGTATTTT,-,TRBV7-6,TRBJ2-3,-,15
CASSQEGSVSSYEQYF,TGCGCCAGCAGCCAAGAAGGTAGCGTGAGCTCCTACGAGCAGTACTTC,-,TRBV4-1,TRBJ2-7,-,16
CASATGGGGYTF,TGTGCCAGCGCCACAGGGGGCGGTGGCTACACCTTC,TRBD1,TRBV25-1,TRBJ1-2,-,12
CASRSDRETSTDTQYF,TGTGCCAGCAGGTCGGACAGGGAAACTAGCACAGATACGCAGTATTTT,TRBD1,TRBV28,TRBJ2-3,once,16
CASRWTGASNQPQHF,TGTGCCAGCAGATGGACAGGGGCCTCAAATCAGCCCCAGCATTTT,TRBD1,TRBV27,TRBJ1-5,-,15
CATDIGAGQPQHF,TGTGCCACCGATATCGGTGCAGGTCAGCCCCAGCATTTT,-,TRBV7-9,TRBJ1-5,-,13
CASSLAGGGETQYF,TGTGCCAGCAGCCTAGCGGGAGGGGGGGAGACCCAGTACTTC,TRBD2,TRBV5-4,TRBJ2-5,-,14
CASSLGGGRGNEQFF,TGTGCCAGCAGCTTAGGGGGCGGGAGGGGGAATGAGCAGTTCTTC,TRBD2,TRBV7-3,TRBJ2-1,-,15
CASSFGTDYEQYF,TGTGCCAGCAGCTTTGGGACTGATTACGAGCAGTACTTC,-,TRBV5-6,TRBJ2-7,few,13
CASSVGLAGFTDTQYF,TGTGCCAGCAGCGTCGGACTAGCGGGCTTCACAGATACGCAGTATTTT,TRBD2,TRBV9,TRBJ2-3,-,16
CASSQWRYSYEQYF,TGTGCCAGCAGCCAATGGAGGTACTCCTACGAGCAGTACTTC,-,TRBV14,TRBJ2-7,-,14
CASSYLSGRELHEQYF,TGTGCCAGCAGTTACCTTAGCGGGAGGGAACTCCACGAGCAGTACTTC,TRBD2,TRBV6-5,TRBJ2-7,-,16
CSASFGRAFF,TGCAGTGCTAGTTTCGGGAGGGCCTTCTTC,TRBD2,TRBV20-1,TRBJ2-1,-,10
CASTRGRGSQVDIQYF,TGTGCCAGCACCCGGGGACGGGGGAGCCAGGTTGACATTCAGTACTTC,-,TRBV11-2,TRBJ2-4,once,16
CSVVALGAPANYGYTF,TGCAGCGTTGTAGCCCTAGGAGCACCAGCTAACTATGGCTACACCTTC,-,TRBV29-1,TRBJ1-2,-,16
CSALGQARGADTQYF,TGCAGCGCGCTGGGACAGGCCCGGGGCGCAGATACGCAGTATTTT,TRBD1,TRBV29-1,TRBJ2-3,-,15
CASTLIPGQGLGGYTF,TGTGCCAGTACCCTCATTCCGGGGCAGGGGCTCGGCGGCTACACCTTC,-,TRBV19,TRBJ1-2,-,16
CASSFGRGAEAFF,TGTGCCAGCAGCTTCGGACGCGGGGCCGAAGCTTTCTTT,-,TRBV7-8,TRBJ1-1,-,13
CASMTSGSYENIQYF,TGTGCCAGCATGACTAGCGGGAGTTATGAAAACATTCAGTACTTC,TRBD2,TRBV6-5,TRBJ2-4,few,15
CASSFGPSGYRQSYEQYF,TGCGCCAGCAGCTTCGGGCCTAGCGGATATCGGCAATCCTACGAGCAGTACTTC,TRBD2,TRBV5-1,TRBJ2-7,-,18
CASSEPREAEYYGYTF,TGCGCCAGCAGTGAGCCCCGTGAGGCGGAATACTATGGCTACACCTTC,-,TRBV10-2,TRBJ1-2,few,16
CASSLAVTETVGELFF,TGCGCCAGCAGCTTGGCCGTGACGGAGACGGTCGGGGAGCTGTTTTTT,-,TRBV5-1,TRBJ2-2,-,16
CSSSYGQVDEKLFF,TGTTCCAGCAGCTATGGACAGGTGGATGAAAAACTGTTTTTT,TRBD1,TRBV7-9,TRBJ1-4,once,14
CASSVSGDQETQYF,TGTGCCAGCAGCGTAAGCGGGGACCAGGAGACCCAGTACTTC,TRBD2,TRBV9,TRBJ2-5,-,14
CASSWTREEQFF,TGCGCCAGCAGCTGGACCCGGGAAGAGCAGTTCTTC,-,TRBV5-1,TRBJ2-1,-,12
CASSPGRYEQYF,TGTGCCAGCAGTCCAGGGAGGTACGAGCAGTACTTC,-,TRBV28,TRBJ2-7,-,12
CSVGQPYGYTF,TGCAGTGTGGGACAGCCATATGGCTACACCTTC,TRBD1,TRBV20-1,TRBJ1-2,-,11
CASSRRTGMQETQYF,TGTGCCAGCAGCCGTCGGACAGGGATGCAAGAGACCCAGTACTTC,TRBD1,TRBV5-4,TRBJ2-5,-,15
CASSQGPIETIYF,TGTGCCAGCAGCCAGGGCCCGATTGAAACCATATATTTT,-,TRBV5-5,TRBJ1-3,-,13
CASSWETGDTQYF,TGTGCCAGCAGCTGGGAGACAGGCGATACGCAGTATTTT,-,TRBV5-8,TRBJ2-3,-,13
CVTRGEGGTGAGGDEQYF,TGCGTCACCAGAGGCGAAGGGGGAACAGGGGCGGGAGGAGACGAGCAGTACTTC,-,TRBV28,TRBJ2-7,-,18
CASSFRDGGSSYNEQFF,TGTGCCAGCAGTTTCAGGGATGGGGGGAGCTCCTACAATGAGCAGTTCTTC,-,TRBV28,TRBJ2-1,-,17
CASSPGTNSYEQYF,TGTGCCAGCTCACCAGGGACTAACTCCTACGAGCAGTACTTC,TRBD2,TRBV18,TRBJ2-7,-,14
CASGSFGEQFF,TGTGCTAGTGGTTCCTTCGGTGAGCAGTTCTTC,-,TRBV12-5,TRBJ2-1,-,11
CASSSTGTGELFF,TGTGCTAGCAGCTCCACAGGGACCGGGGAGCTGTTTTTT,-,TRBV7-7,TRBJ2-2,-,13
CASSPRTGAYEQYF,TGTGCCAGCAGCCCCCGGACAGGGGCCTACGAGCAGTACTTC,TRBD1,TRBV7-9,TRBJ2-7,-,14
CASSNSIQETQYF,TGTGCCAGCAGCAACTCCATACAAGAGACCCAGTACTTC,-,TRBV7-3,TRBJ2-5,-,13
CASSPVGVKAQTF,TGTGCCAGCAGCCCGGTCGGAGTAAAGGCCCAAACCTTC,-,TRBV11-2,TRBJ1-2,-,13
CASSLIDRGQETQYF,TGTGCCAGCAGTTTGATCGACAGGGGGCAAGAGACCCAGTACTTC,TRBD1,TRBV27,TRBJ2-5,once,15
CASSQEGQRSPLHF,TGTGCCAGCAGCCAAGAAGGACAGAGGTCACCCCTCCACTTT,-,TRBV4-2,TRBJ1-6,-,14